This TCR beta chain was identified in a study of blood T cell repertoires in COVID-19. Study at large: COVID-19 samples, acute and convalescent, were from the United States, Italy and Spain.

V dropped 5 bases and J dropped 3; count of bases not matched to a gene: 10. The CDR3 loop spans 16 amino acids. Germline-derived CDR1 and CDR2 are LNHNV and YYDKDF (reference sequence). Using immunoSEQ multiplex PCR, the repertoire was profiled, and TCRdb retains in-frame clones only, with some absent. This sample carries 75,000 to 90,000 clones, around 84% of them seen once, and the ten largest clones take 8%. This TCR came from a man at least 80 years old with active or convalescent COVID-19. The rearrangement uses TRBV15 and TRBJ1-5; TRBD1 agrees at 7 bases. The sample consisted of peripheral blood. CDR3 residues: CATSPRGQTFNQPQHF. The CDR3, as DNA: TGTGCCACCAGCCCGCGGGGACAGACCTTCAATCAGCCCCAGCATTTT.